This TCR beta chain came from a study of CD8 T cells in ankylosing spondylitis. The CDR3 sequence is 13 residues long. V was pared by 1 base and J by 9 bases, with 15 bases between. Germline lookup yields CDR1 DFQATT and CDR2 SNEGSKA (reference sequence). This clonotype was observed at least ten times. Its antigen is unidentified. The authors made TCR beta libraries by quantitative 5'-RACE with molecular barcodes. TCRdb used MiXCR to reprocess the 5' RACE reads, holding one entry per CDR3 protein. The table has 250,000 to 350,000 distinct CDR3 sequences, around 20% seen once. Study results and limitations: Within ankylosing spondylitis blood, a TCR beta motif made up of roughly eight highly homologous variants appeared to be characteristic.

The rearrangement uses TRBV20-1 and TRBJ1-1; no clear D gene. The source is a female donor with ankylosing spondylitis or in good health (not recorded which). The sequencing sample was made of blood, either unsorted or a sorted T cell fraction (not recorded which). CDR3: CSARVHSEGKAFF. The CDR3 nucleotides are TGCAGTGCTAGAGTCCACTCTGAGGGAAAAGCTTTCTTT.